The 6 T cell receptor beta chains in this list originate from one sample, sequenced in a study of vaccination effects on CD4 cells after COVID-19. Under the ViraFEST assay, PBMC were stimulated with viral peptide pools so that antigen-specific CD4+ T cells expanded. Sequencing was performed afterwards. Researchers isolated CD4+ T cells once about eleven days of culture had elapsed. According to the study, vaccine recipients showed no prior SARS-CoV-2 infection and negative nucleocapsid antibodies. Their antigens are not known. Method: immunoSEQ multiplex PCR; TCRdb's copy keeps in-frame clones and lacks some. The data show 73,000 or so clones, with around 81% seen just once and approximately 10% held by the top ten. Sample: CD4+ T cells from PBMCs cultured with SARS-CoV-2 spike peptides, taken before COVID-19 vaccination. All receptors come from a human donor who received a COVID-19 vaccine.

V gene TRBV10-1 combines with J gene TRBJ2-3; 16 positions match TRBD2. V dropped 4 bases and J dropped 3; count of bases not matched to a gene: 7. Germline CDR1 reads WNHNN; CDR2 reads SYGVQD (reference sequence). The CDR3 sequence is 18 residues long. DNA of the CDR3: TGCGCCAGCAGTGCGGGACTAGCGGGGGGGCTTGGGACAGATACGCAGTATTTT. Protein sequence: CASSAGLAGGLGTDTQYF.

J is TRBJ1-5 and V is TRBV7-8; a weak D match, TRBD1 (6 bases). V was cut by 5 bases and J by 5 bases, with 22 bases left in between. Germline V lookup: CDR1 SGHVS, CDR2 FQNEAQ. The CDR3 is 17 residues long. The CDR3 nucleotides are TGTGCCAGCAGCGCCCGCCCAGGGACAAATTTTGATCAGCCCCAGCATTTT. Translated, it gives CASSARPGTNFDQPQHF.

The chain combines TRBV11-2 with TRBJ2-7, with D possibly being TRBD1 or TRBD2 (5 bases each). Germline CDR1 and CDR2: SGHAT and FQNNGV. This CDR3 has 11 amino acids. V lost 7 bases to trimming and J lost 4 bases, with 8 bases between them. CDR3 sequence reads: CASMGVYEQYV. The CDR3 DNA reads as TGTGCCAGCATGGGGGTTTACGAGCAGTACGTC.

The V gene is TRBV7-8, the J gene TRBJ2-3; the match to TRBD2 covers 9 bases. The V gene end was trimmed by 5 bases and the J gene end by 5 bases; junction bases not matched to a gene: 5. The CDR3 runs 14 residues. Looked up from germline, CDR1 is SGHVS and CDR2 is FQNEAQ. The DNA for the CDR3 is TGTGCCAGCAGCCCGGGACTAGCAAGAGATACGCAGTATTTT. Amino acid sequence: CASSPGLARDTQYF.

This clone has a handful of counts. The chain couples TRBV6-6 to TRBJ1-1; the D gene is possibly TRBD1 (6 bases). V shed 0 bases and J shed 3 bases, with 14 bases lying between them. Germline V lookup: CDR1 MNHNY, CDR2 SVGAGI (reference sequence). The CDR3 length is 16 residues. The CDR3 sequence is CASSYSIRRGHTEAFF. CDR3 sequence (DNA): TGTGCCAGCAGTTACTCGATTCGCAGGGGACACACTGAAGCTTTCTTT.

V and J are TRBV28 and TRBJ2-3, with 7 bases matching TRBD2. The CDR3 is 14 residues long. V lost 3 bases, J lost 2 bases, and 2 bases stayed unmatched. Germline loops: CDR1 MDHEN, CDR2 SYDVKM. The CDR3, as DNA: TGTGCCAGCAGTTTGGGAGGGGCCACAGATACGCAGTATTTT. Protein: CASSLGGATDTQYF.